The source of this TCR beta chain is a study of regulatory T cells in long-lasting Graves disease. Construction of TCR beta libraries relied on iRepertoire HTBI primers and on Arm-PCR targeting CDR3 regions. TCRdb reanalysed the multiplex PCR reads using MiXCR and keeps one entry per CDR3 protein. The table shows 550,000 to 700,000 distinct CDR3 sequences, with approximately 16% occurring only once. This clonotype occurred a few times. Specified time point: newly diagnosed GD, antithyroid drugs for less than 3 months. The authors made the TCR library using RNA they extracted from PBMCs. V lost 7 bases and J 8 bases, leaving 18 bases between the germline ends. Germline values: CDR1 SNHLY, CDR2 FYNNEI. This CDR3 has 14 residues. The sample was also reused in another study, on T cells in Graves' hyperthyroidism and ophthalmopathy.

The sample was peripheral blood mononuclear cells (PBMCs), taken at new diagnosis, from a patient treated with antithyroid drugs. The chain joins TRBV2 to TRBJ1-3; no clear D gene. The clonotype was recovered from a man aged 18 to 30 with Graves disease. DNA for the CDR3: TGTGCCAGCACCCTGGGGAGAATATCGGACACCATATATTTT. As protein: CASTLGRISDTIYF.